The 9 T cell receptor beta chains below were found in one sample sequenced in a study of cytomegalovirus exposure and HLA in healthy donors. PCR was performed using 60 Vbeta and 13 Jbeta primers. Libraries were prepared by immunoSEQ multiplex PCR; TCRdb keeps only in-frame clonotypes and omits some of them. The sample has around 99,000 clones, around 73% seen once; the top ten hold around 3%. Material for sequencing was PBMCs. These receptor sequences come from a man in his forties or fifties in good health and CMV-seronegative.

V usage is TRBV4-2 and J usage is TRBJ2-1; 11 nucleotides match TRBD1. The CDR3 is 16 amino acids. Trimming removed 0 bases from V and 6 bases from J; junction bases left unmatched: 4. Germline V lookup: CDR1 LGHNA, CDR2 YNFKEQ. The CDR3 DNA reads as TGTGCCAGCAGCCAAGATCCCGGGACAGGGGGCAATGAGCAGTTCTTC. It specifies CASSQDPGTGGNEQFF.

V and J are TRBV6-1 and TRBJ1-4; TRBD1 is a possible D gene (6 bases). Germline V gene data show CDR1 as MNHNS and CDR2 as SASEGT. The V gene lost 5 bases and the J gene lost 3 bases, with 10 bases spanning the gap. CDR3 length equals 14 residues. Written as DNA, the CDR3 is TGTGCCAGCAGTCTTGACAGGTCTAATGAAAAACTGTTTTTT. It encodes CASSLDRSNEKLFF.

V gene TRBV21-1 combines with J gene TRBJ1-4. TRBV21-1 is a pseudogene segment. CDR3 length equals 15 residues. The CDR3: CASSPFEESNEKLFF. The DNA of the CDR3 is TGTGCCAGCAGCCCTTTCGAGGAATCTAATGAAAAACTGTTTTTT.

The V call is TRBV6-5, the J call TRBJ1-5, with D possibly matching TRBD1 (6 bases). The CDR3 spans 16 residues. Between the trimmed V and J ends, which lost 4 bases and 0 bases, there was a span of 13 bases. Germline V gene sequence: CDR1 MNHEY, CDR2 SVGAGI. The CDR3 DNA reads TGTGCCAGCAGTTTCCGACAGGCGAGTAGCAATCAGCCCCAGCATTTT. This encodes CASSFRQASSNQPQHF.

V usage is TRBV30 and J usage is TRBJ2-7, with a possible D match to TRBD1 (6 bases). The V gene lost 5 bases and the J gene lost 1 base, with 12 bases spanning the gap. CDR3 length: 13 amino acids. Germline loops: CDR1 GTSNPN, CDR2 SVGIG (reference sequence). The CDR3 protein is CAWDSGQSYEQYF. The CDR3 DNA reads TGTGCCTGGGATTCGGGACAATCCTACGAGCAGTACTTC.

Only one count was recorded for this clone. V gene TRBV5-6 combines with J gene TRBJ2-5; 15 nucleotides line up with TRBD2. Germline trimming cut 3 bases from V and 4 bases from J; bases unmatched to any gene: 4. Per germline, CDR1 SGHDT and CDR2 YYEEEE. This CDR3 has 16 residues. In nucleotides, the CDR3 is TGTGCCAGCAGCTATGGACTAGCGGGGGGGCTAGAGACCCAGTACTTC. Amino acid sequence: CASSYGLAGGLETQYF.

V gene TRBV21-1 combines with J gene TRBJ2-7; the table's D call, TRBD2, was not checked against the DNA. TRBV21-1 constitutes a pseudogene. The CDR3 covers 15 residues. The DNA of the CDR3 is TGTGCCAGCAGCACAGGACTAGCGGGGGCCTACGAGCAGTACTTC. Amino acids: CASSTGLAGAYEQYF.

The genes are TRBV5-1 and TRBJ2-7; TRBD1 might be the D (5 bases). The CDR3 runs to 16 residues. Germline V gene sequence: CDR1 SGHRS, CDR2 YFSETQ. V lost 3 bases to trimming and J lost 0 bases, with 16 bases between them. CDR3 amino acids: CASSYSPWGASYEQYF. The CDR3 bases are TGCGCCAGCAGCTACTCCCCCTGGGGCGCCTCCTACGAGCAGTACTTC.

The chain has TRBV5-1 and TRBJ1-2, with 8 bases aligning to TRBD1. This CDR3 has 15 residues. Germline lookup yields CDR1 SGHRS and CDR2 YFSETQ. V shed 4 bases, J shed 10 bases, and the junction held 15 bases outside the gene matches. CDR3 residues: CASSPDRAGGVTYTF. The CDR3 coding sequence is TGCGCCAGCAGCCCGGATCGGGCAGGGGGCGTTACCTACACCTTC.